Below are 4 T cell receptor beta chains sequenced from a single sample in a study of shared clonotypes between healthy human individuals (dated by TCRdb to 2018 to 2021). The receptor library was made with the immunoSEQ multiplex PCR assay. The table comes from immuneACCESS by way of TCRdb, which keeps in-frame sequences with V and J called. Part of the clones is missing from these tables; in studies checked, under half for an unresolved V gene and the rest for unknown reasons. In all, the sample holds about 2 million clones, and roughly 96% of those were seen once. The ten largest make up 0.13% of the sample. The sequencing sample was made of naive CD4+ T cells sorted from blood. Reading the label with the study, this specimen's cell subset or site is: CD45RA+ positively selected. The receptors were sampled from a man aged 18 to 29 in good health.

The rearrangement uses TRBV30 and TRBJ2-5; D unresolved. This CDR3 contains 12 residues. CDR1 GTSNPN and CDR2 SVGIG come from the germline V gene (reference sequence). The ends were cut back, 0 bases at V and 5 bases at J, with 7 bases in the middle. CDR3 in amino acids: CAWSVLVETQYF. The CDR3 nucleotides read TGTGCCTGGAGTGTACTGGTTGAGACCCAGTACTTC. The full variable domain, its missing parts supplied by reference TRBV30 and TRBJ2-5, is SQTIHQWPATLVQPVGSPLSLECTVEGTSNPNLYWYRQAAGRGLQLLFYSVGIGQISSEVPQNLSASRPQDRQFILSSKKLLLSDSGFYLCAWSVLVETQYFGPGTRLLVL.

The CDR3 nucleotides read TGTGCCAGCAGTACCGGGACAGACAATAATTCACCCCTCCACTTT. This sequence encodes CASSTGTDNNSPLHF. This chain joins TRBV28 and TRBJ1-6; 7 nucleotides match TRBD1. The CDR3 extends over 15 amino acids. Trimming took 5 bases from V and 5 from J; bases not matched to a gene: 6. The germline V gene has CDR1 MDHEN and CDR2 SYDVKM.

This clone has only one observation. V gene TRBV28 combines with J gene TRBJ2-3; perhaps TRBD2 as D (6 bases). Trimming pared 8 bases from V and 2 bases from J, leaving 11 bases between. Germline assignment: CDR1 MDHEN and CDR2 SYDVKM. CDR3 length: 13 residues. Written as DNA, the CDR3 is TGTGCCAGCTCCCGCGGGAACACAGATACGCAGTATTTT. As protein: CASSRGNTDTQYF.

This chain joins TRBV18 and TRBJ1-2, with D possibly TRBD1 on 6 matching bases. Germline CDR1 reads KGHSH; CDR2 reads LQKENI. Between the trimmed V and J ends, which lost 3 bases and 3 bases, there was a span of 14 bases. The CDR3 loop spans 15 amino acids. The CDR3: CASSPPTGPHYGYTF. The CDR3 coding sequence is TGTGCCAGCTCACCCCCGACAGGCCCTCACTATGGCTACACCTTC.